This T cell receptor beta chain was observed in a study of a mutant IDH1 vaccine in newly diagnosed glioma. The time point denotes: week 23, last vaccination. Doses comprised 300 ug of mutant IDH1 20-mer peptide each, plus topical imiquimod. This clone was seen more than once but under ten times. What it binds is not known. Using immunoSEQ multiplex PCR, the repertoire was profiled, and TCRdb retains in-frame clones only, with some absent. The data hold approximately 50,000 clones, with about 90% observed a single time. The CDR3 consists of 12 residues. The germline V gene encodes CDR1 SQVTM and CDR2 ANQGSEA. The V end lost 1 base, the J end lost 4 bases, and 7 bases lay between the germline ends.

The sequence was obtained from a man aged 40-49 years with glioma. V is TRBV29-1 and J is TRBJ1-1; D gene unclear. Material: PBMCs, obtained from a glioma patient whose treatment included an IDH1 peptide vaccine. The CDR3 DNA follows: TGCAGCGTTGAAGTGAGTAGCACTGAAGCTTTCTTT. Residues: CSVEVSSTEAFF.